The 14 T cell receptor beta chains presented below share a single source sample, sequenced in a study of blood T cells in healthy people across ages. The use of a sample-barcoded 5' primer and a J-beta primer mix characterized a second PCR of about 7 to 12 cycles. One entry per CDR3 protein results from TCRdb running MiXCR on the 5' RACE reads. Here the sample spans roughly 800,000 distinct CDR3 sequences, 58% being singletons. The sample comprised blood. These TCRs come from a man under 40 in good health.

About this clonotype: The junction shows a germline mismatch at one end, possibly a read error. V and J are TRBV3-1 and TRBJ2-7, with D unclear. The CDR3 length is 14 residues. Germline V lookup: CDR1 LGHDT, CDR2 YNNKEL (reference sequence). CDR3 in DNA: TGTGCCAGCAGCCAAGTCGATGATAGCTACAAGCAGTACTTC. It codes for CASSQVDDSYKQYF.

In its sample, this clonotype was seen many times. This sequence joins TRBV12-3 or TRBV12-4 and TRBJ1-1; D gene ambiguous. The V and J ends lost 8 bases and 1 base respectively, with 11 bases between them. This CDR3 region has 13 residues. This CDR3 reads CASLLGRNTEAFF. The DNA of the CDR3 is TGTGCCAGCTTACTCGGCAGGAACACTGAAGCTTTCTTT.

The chain couples TRBV6-2 or TRBV6-3 to TRBJ2-5, with a tentative D call TRBD2 (6 bases). The CDR3 is 16 amino acids. Germline V lookup: CDR1 MNHEY, CDR2 SVGEGT. Trimming removed 2 bases from V and 5 bases from J, with 18 bases in between. CDR3 coding DNA: TGTGCCAGCAGTTACACGTCTAGCGCGTCCCACGAGACCCAGTACTTC. This translates into CASSYTSSASHETQYF.

The J gene is TRBJ2-3, the V gene TRBV20-1; D not resolved. Trimming cost V 7 bases and J 2 bases, with 13 bases left between them. Germline values: CDR1 DFQATT, CDR2 SNEGSKA (reference sequence). This CDR3 region has 13 residues. This CDR3 reads CSENFLPTDTQYF. CDR3 nucleotide sequence: TGCAGTGAGAATTTCCTCCCCACAGATACGCAGTATTTT.

J is TRBJ1-2 and V is TRBV3-1, with D possibly being TRBD1 (5 bases). V shed 10 bases and J shed 7 bases, with 13 bases lying between them. The CDR3 is made up of 11 amino acids. Germline CDR1 and CDR2: LGHDT and YNNKEL (reference sequence). The CDR3 DNA sequence: TGTGCCACCACTGCGGGGGGTGGCTACACCTTC. Translated: CATTAGGGYTF.

This clonotype was picked up a small number of times. The chain is built from TRBV20-1 and TRBJ2-1; a weak D match, TRBD2 (5 bases). Trimming pared 3 bases from V and 1 base from J, leaving 13 bases between. The germline V gene has CDR1 DFQATT and CDR2 SNEGSKA (reference sequence). The length of the CDR3 is 15 residues. The chain's CDR3 is CSASSRRISYNEQFF. CDR3 nucleotides: TGCAGTGCTAGTTCTCGGAGGATTTCCTACAATGAGCAGTTCTTC.

CDR3 nucleotides: TGTGCCAGCAGCTTAACGAGGGGGCTCGGCGGGGAGCTGTTTTTT. Residues: CASSLTRGLGGELFF. V and J are TRBV7-3 and TRBJ2-2; 7 bases map to TRBD1. V dropped 0 bases and J dropped 7; count of bases not matched to a gene: 5. The CDR3 is 15 amino acids. Germline CDR1 is SGHTA and CDR2 is FQGTGA. Full variable domain (outside the CDR3, taken from reference TRBV7-3 and TRBJ2-2): GAGVSQTPSNKVTEKGKYVELRCDPISGHTALYWYRQSLGQGPEFLIYFQGTGAADDSGLPNDRFFAVRPEGSVSTLKIQRTERGDSAVYLCASSLTRGLGGELFFGEGSRLTVL.

The chain carries TRBV12-3 or TRBV12-4 and TRBJ2-5; D may be TRBD2 (5 bases). V gave up 3 bases and J gave up 5 bases, with 13 bases separating them. The CDR3 length is 14 residues. CDR3 region: CASSFNREGETQYF. Here the CDR3 DNA reads TGTGCCAGCAGTTTCAATCGGGAAGGGGAGACCCAGTACTTC.

This clonotype was counted only a few times. The chain has TRBV27 and TRBJ2-5; the match to TRBD1 covers 7 bases. The J call could be wrong; TRBJ2-7 is a better fit for the DNA end. CDR1 and CDR2 (germline): MNHEY, SMNVEV (reference sequence). The CDR3 length is 14 residues. CDR3: CASSLDRTIAEQYF. In DNA form, the CDR3 reads TGTGCCAGCAGTTTGGACAGGACCATCGCCGAGCAGTACTTC.

V usage is TRBV6-5 and J usage is TRBJ1-5, with TRBD1 as a possible D gene (6 bases). The CDR3 sequence is 13 residues long. The germline V and J ends were trimmed by 6 bases and 11 bases, with 17 bases remaining between them. The germline gives CDR1 MNHEY, CDR2 SVGAGI. This chain's CDR3 is CASSPPGGGAQHF. CDR3 nucleotides: TGTGCCAGCAGCCCCCCGGGAGGGGGAGCCCAGCATTTT.

The chain carries TRBV3-1 and TRBJ2-7; 10 bases agree with TRBD1. CDR1 LGHDT and CDR2 YNNKEL come from the germline V gene (reference sequence). The CDR3 runs 15 residues. With 5 bases clipped from V and 3 bases from J, the junction kept 7 bases outside the gene matches. The CDR3 here is CASSEAGTGVYEQYF. DNA of the CDR3: TGTGCCAGCAGCGAAGCCGGGACAGGGGTCTACGAGCAGTACTTC.

The chain is built from TRBV20-1 and TRBJ1-5; unclear D gene. From germline, CDR1 is DFQATT and CDR2 SNEGSKA (reference sequence). This CDR3 has 14 residues. Trimming removed 2 bases from V and 0 bases from J, with 8 bases in between. The CDR3 coding sequence is TGCAGTGCTAGAAATGTTGATAGCAATCAGCCCCAGCATTTT. Protein product: CSARNVDSNQPQHF.

This clonotype has just one count. This rearrangement joins TRBV6-5 to TRBJ1-2; D call uncertain. This CDR3 region has 13 residues. Trimming took 5 bases from V and 10 from J, leaving 17 bases between them. Germline V lookup: CDR1 MNHEY, CDR2 SVGAGI. The chain's CDR3 is CASSPRMGGDYTF. As DNA, the CDR3 is TGTGCCAGCAGTCCCCGGATGGGTGGTGACTACACCTTC.

This clonotype has only a few counts. The V call is TRBV11-2, the J call TRBJ2-5; no reliable D call. The CDR3 is made up of 11 amino acids. Trimming shortened V by 5 bases and J by 7 bases, and 8 bases separated the two germline ends. CDR1 and CDR2 from the germline V gene are SGHAT and FQNNGV. The CDR3 bases are TGTGCCAGCAGCATTTCCGGGACCCAGTACTTC. This translates into CASSISGTQYF.